This TCR beta chain was observed in a study of T cells in Graves' hyperthyroidism and ophthalmopathy. Looking at the study overall: Before any treatment, at initial diagnosis, peripheral blood was collected.

TCR beta CDR3 regions were amplified from RNA transcripts. HTBI primers drove first-round RT-PCR of the TCR CDR3. TCRdb fed the multiplex PCR reads into MiXCR, producing one record per CDR3 protein. The data contain 600,000 or so distinct CDR3 sequences, about 14% of them singletons. This clonotype has more than one count but fewer than ten. Its antigen is undetermined. General study findings and limits: The blood repertoire included most of the expanded thyroid clonotypes above 0.001. Researchers report that a 13 V-J model separated ophthalmopathy from stable hyperthyroidism.

Diagnoses rested on clinical symptoms, serum thyroxine and TRAb, thyroid ultrasound and orbital computed tomography. The CDR3 is 15 amino acids. V lost 0 bases to trimming and J lost 8 bases; unmatched junction nucleotides: 12. Germline values: CDR1 SQVTM, CDR2 ANQGSEA. The source is a woman in her forties or fifties with Graves' ophthalmopathy. Sequenced: blood. V is TRBV29-1 and J is TRBJ1-2; 7 bases fit TRBD1. Here the CDR3 DNA reads TGCAGCGTTGAAGATGTAGGGGGCAAGGGAGTAGGCTACACCTTC. This gives the protein CSVEDVGGKGVGYTF.